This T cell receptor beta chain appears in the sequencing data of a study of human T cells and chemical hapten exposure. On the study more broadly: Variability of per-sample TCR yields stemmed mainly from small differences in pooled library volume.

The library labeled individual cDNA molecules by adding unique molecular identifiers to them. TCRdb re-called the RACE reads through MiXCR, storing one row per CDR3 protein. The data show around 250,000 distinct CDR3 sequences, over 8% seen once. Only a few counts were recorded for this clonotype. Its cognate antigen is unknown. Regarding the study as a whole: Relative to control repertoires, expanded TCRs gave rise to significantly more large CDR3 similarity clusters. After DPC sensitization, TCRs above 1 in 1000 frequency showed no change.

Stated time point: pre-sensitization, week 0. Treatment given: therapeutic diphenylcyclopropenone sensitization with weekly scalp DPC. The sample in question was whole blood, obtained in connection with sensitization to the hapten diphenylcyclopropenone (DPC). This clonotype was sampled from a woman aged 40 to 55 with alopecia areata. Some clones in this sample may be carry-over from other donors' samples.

CDR3 protein: CASSLAAGGNQPQHF. The CDR3 DNA is TGCGCCAGCAGCTTGGCCGCGGGCGGCAATCAGCCCCAGCATTTT. The gene calls are TRBV5-1 and TRBJ1-5; D remains unclear. Between the trimmed V and J ends, which lost 0 bases and 2 bases, there was a span of 9 bases. Germline V gene sequence: CDR1 SGHRS, CDR2 YFSETQ. The CDR3 is 15 residues long.